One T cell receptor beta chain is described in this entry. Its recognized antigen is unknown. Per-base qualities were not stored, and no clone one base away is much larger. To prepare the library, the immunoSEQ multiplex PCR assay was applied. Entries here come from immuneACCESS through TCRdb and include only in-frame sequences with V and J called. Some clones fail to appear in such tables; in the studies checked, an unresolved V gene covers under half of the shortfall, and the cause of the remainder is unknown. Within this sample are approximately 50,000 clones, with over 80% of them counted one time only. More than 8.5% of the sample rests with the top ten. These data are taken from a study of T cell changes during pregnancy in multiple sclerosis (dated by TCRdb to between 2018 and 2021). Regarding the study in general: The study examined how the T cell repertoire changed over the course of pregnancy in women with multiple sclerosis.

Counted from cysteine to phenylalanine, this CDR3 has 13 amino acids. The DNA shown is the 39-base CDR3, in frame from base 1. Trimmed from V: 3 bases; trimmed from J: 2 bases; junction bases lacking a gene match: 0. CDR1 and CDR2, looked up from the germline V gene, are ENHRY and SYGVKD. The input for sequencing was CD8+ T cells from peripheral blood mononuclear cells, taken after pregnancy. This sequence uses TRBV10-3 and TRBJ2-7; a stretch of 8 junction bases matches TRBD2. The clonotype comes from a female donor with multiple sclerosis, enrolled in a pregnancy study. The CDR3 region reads CAISDGGAYEQYF. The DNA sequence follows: TGTGCCATCAGTGACGGGGGGGCCTACGAGCAGTACTTC.